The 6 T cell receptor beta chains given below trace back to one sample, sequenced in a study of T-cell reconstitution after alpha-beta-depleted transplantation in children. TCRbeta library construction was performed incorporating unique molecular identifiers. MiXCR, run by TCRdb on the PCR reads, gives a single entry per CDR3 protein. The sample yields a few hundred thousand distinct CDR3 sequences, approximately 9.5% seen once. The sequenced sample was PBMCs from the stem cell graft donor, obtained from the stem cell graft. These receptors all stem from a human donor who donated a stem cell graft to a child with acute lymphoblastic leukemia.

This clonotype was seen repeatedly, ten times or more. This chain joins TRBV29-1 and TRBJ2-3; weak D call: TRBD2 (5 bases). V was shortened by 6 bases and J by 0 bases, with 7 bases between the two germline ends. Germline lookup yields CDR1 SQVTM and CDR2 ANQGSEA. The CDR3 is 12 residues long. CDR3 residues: CSVAESTDTQYF. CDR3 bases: TGCAGCGTAGCGGAAAGCACAGATACGCAGTATTTT.

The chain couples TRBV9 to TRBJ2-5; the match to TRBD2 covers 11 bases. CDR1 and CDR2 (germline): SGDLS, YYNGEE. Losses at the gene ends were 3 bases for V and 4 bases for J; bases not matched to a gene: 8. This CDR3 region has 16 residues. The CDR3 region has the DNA TGTGCCAGCAGCGCGGGAATAGCGGGGGGGCGAGAGACCCAGTACTTC. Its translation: CASSAGIAGGRETQYF.

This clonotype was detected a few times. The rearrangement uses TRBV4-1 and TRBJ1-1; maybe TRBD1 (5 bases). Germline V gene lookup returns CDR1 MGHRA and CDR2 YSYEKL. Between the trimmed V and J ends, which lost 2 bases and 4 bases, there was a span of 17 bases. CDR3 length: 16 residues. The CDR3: CASSQPQDSPATEAFF. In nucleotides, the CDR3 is TGCGCCAGCAGCCAACCACAGGACTCTCCGGCCACTGAAGCTTTCTTT.

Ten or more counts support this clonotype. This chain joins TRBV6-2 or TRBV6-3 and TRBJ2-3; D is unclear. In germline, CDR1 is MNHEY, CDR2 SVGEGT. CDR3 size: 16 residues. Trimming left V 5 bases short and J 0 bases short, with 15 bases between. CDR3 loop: CASSQDRRTSTDTQYF. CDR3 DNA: TGTGCCAGCAGTCAGGACCGGCGAACTAGCACAGATACGCAGTATTTT.

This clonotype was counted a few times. DNA of the CDR3: TGTGCCATCAGTGATCTTGCTAGCGGAGACTACGAGCAGTACTTC. The encoded protein is CAISDLASGDYEQYF. V and J are TRBV10-3 and TRBJ2-7; 7 bases are shared with TRBD2. V lost 3 bases to trimming and J lost 3 bases; unmatched junction nucleotides: 8. This CDR3 region has 15 residues. The germline gives CDR1 ENHRY, CDR2 SYGVKD.

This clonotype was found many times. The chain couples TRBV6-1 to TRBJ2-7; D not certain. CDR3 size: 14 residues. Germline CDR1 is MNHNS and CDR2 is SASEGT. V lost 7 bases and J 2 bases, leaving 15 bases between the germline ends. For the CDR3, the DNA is TGTGCCAGCACCTCCATCGCTGGCCCCTACGAGCAGTACTTC. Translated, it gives CASTSIAGPYEQYF.